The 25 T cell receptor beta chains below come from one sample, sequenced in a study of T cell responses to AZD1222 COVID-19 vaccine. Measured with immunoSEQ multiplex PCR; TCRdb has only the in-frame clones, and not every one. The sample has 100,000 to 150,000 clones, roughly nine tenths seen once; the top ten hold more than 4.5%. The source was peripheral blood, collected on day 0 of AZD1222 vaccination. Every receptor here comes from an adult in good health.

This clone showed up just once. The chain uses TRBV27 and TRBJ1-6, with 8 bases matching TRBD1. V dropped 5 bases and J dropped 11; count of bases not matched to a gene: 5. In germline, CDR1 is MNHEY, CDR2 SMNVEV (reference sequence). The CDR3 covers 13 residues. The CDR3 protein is CASSGQGRTPLHF. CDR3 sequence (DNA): TGTGCCAGCAGTGGACAGGGTAGGACACCCCTCCACTTT.

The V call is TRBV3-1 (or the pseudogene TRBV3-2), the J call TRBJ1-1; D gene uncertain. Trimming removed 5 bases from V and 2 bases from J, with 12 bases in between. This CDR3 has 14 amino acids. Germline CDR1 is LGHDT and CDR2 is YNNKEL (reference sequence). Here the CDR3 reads CASSYSGFNTEAFF. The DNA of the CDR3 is TGTGCCAGCAGCTACTCGGGCTTTAACACTGAAGCTTTCTTT.

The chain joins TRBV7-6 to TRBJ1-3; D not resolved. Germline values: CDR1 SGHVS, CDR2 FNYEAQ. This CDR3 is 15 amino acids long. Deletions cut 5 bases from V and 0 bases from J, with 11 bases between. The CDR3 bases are TGTGCCAGCAGCCTTGAAGGCAGCTCTGGAAACACCATATATTTT. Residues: CASSLEGSSGNTIYF.

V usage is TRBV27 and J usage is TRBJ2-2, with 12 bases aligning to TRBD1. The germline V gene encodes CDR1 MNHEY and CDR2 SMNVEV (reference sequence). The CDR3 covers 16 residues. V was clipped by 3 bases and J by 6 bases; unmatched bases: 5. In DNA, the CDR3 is TGTGCCAGCAGTTTCCCCGGGACAGGGGGCCCCGGGGAGCTGTTTTTT. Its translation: CASSFPGTGGPGELFF.

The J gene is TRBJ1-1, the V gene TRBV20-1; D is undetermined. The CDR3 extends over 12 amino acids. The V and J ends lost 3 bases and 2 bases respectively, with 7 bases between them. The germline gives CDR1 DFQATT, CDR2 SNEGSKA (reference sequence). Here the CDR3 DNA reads TGCAGTGCTAGTGCCAGAAACACTGAAGCTTTCTTT. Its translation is CSASARNTEAFF.

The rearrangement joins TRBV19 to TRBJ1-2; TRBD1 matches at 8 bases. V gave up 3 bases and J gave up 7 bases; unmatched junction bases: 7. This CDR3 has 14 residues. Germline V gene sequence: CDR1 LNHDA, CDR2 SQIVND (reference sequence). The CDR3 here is CASSIIDRGSGYTF. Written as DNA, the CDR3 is TGTGCCAGTAGTATTATCGACAGGGGATCTGGCTACACCTTC.

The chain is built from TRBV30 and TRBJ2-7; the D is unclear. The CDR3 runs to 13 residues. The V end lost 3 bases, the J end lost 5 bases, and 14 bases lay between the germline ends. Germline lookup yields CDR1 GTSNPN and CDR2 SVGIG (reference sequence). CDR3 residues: CAWSGGIWNEQYF. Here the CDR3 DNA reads TGTGCCTGGAGCGGCGGTATTTGGAACGAGCAGTACTTC.

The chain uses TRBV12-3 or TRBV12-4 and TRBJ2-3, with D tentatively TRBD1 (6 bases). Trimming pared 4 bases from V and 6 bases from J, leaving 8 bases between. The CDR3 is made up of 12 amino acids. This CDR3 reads CASSSRGDTQYF. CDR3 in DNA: TGTGCCAGCAGTTCTAGGGGGGATACGCAGTATTTT.

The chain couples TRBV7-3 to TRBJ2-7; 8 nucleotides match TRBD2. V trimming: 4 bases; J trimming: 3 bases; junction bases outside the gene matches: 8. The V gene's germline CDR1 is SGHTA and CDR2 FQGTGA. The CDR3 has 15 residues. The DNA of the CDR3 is TGTGCCAGCAGCTCACCCCGGGAGGGCCACTACGAGCAGTACTTC. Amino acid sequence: CASSSPREGHYEQYF.

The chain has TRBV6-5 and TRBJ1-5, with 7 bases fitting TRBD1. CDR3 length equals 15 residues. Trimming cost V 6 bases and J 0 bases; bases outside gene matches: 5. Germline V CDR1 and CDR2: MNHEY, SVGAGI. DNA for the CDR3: TGTGCCAGCAGGGGGACAGCTACTAGCAATCAGCCCCAGCATTTT. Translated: CASRGTATSNQPQHF.

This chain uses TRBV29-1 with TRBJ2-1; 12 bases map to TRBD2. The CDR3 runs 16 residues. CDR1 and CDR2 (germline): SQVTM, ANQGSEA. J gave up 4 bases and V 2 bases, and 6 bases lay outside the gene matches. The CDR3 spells CSVERGLAGMYNEQFF. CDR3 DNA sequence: TGCAGCGTTGAACGAGGACTAGCGGGAATGTACAATGAGCAGTTCTTC.

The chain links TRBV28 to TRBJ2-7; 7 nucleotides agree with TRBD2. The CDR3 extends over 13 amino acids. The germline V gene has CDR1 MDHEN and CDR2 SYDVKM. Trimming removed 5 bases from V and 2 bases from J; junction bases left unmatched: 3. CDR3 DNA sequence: TGTGCCAGCAGTCCGAGCGGGACCTACGAGCAGTACTTC. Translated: CASSPSGTYEQYF.

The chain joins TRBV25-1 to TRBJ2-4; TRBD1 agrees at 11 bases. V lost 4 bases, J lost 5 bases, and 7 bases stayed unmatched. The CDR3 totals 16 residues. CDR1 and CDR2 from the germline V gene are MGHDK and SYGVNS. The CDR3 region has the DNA TGTGCCAGCAGTGCCGTTCCGGGACAGGGGGAAAACATTCAGTACTTC. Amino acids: CASSAVPGQGENIQYF.

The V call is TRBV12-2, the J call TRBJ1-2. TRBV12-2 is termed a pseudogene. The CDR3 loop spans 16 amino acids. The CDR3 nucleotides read TGTGCAAGTCGCTTAGCGTCCATACTCGGGGGTTGCGGCTACACCTTC. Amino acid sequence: CASRLASILGGCGYTF.

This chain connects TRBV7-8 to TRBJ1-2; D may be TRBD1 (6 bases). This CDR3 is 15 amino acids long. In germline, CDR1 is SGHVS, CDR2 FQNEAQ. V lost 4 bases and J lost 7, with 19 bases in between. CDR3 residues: CASSSLSQGQGGYTF. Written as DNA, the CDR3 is TGTGCCAGCAGCTCCCTCTCACAGGGCCAAGGTGGCTACACCTTC. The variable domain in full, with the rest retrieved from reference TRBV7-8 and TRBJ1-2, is GAGVSQSPRYKVAKRGQDVALRCDPISGHVSLFWYQQALGQGPEFLTYFQNEAQLDKSGLPSDRFFAERPEGSVSTLKIQRTQQEDSAVYLCASSSLSQGQGGYTFGSGTRLTVV.

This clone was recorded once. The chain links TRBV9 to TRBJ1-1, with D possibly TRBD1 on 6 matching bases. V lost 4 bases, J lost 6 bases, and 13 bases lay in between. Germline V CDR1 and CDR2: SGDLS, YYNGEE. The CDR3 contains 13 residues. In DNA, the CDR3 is TGTGCCAGCAGCCCTGTGGGGGGGCCTGAAGCTTTCTTT. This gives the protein CASSPVGGPEAFF.

The CDR3 coding sequence is TGCGCCAGCAGCCTAAACTCTAGGGGGACTGAAGCTTTCTTT. Protein product: CASSLNSRGTEAFF. The chain is built from TRBV5-1 and TRBJ1-1; D may be TRBD1 (6 bases). CDR3 length: 14 amino acids. Trimming cost V 4 bases and J 5 bases, with 15 bases left between them. Germline CDR1 reads SGHRS; CDR2 reads YFSETQ.

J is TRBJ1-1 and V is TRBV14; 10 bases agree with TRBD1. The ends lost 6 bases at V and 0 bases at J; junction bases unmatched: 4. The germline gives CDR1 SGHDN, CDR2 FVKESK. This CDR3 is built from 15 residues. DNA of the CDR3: TGTGCCAGCAGTTATGGACAGGGGGTGAACACTGAAGCTTTCTTT. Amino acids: CASSYGQGVNTEAFF. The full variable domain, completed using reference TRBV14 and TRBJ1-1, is EAGVTQFPSHSVIEKGQTVTLRCDPISGHDNLYWYRRVMGKEIKFLLHFVKESKQDESGMPNNRFLAERTGGTYSTLKVQPAELEDSGVYFCASSYGQGVNTEAFFGQGTRLTVV.

The DNA of the CDR3 is TGTGCCAGCAGGGCCGACAGGGTAGCTTCACCCCTCCACTTT. It specifies CASRADRVASPLHF. The rearrangement uses TRBV2 and TRBJ1-6; 7 bases line up with TRBD1. Looked up from germline, CDR1 is SNHLY and CDR2 is FYNNEI. The CDR3 has 14 amino acids. J gave up 9 bases and V 6 bases, and 8 bases lay outside the gene matches.

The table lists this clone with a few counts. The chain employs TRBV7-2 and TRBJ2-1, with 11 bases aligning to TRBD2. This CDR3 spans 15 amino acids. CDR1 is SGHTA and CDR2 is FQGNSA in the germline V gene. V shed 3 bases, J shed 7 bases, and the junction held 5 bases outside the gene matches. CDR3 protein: CASSFTSGGVNEQFF. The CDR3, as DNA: TGTGCCAGCAGCTTCACTAGCGGGGGAGTGAATGAGCAGTTCTTC.

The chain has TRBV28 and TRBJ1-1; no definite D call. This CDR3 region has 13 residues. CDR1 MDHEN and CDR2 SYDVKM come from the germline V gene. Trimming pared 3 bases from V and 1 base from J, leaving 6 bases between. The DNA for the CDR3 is TGTGCCAGCAGTTTCGGGAAGAACACTGAAGCTTTCTTT. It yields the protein CASSFGKNTEAFF.

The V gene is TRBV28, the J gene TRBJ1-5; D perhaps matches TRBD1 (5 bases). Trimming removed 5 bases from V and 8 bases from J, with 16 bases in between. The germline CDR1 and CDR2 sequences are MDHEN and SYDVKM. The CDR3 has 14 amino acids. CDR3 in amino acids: CASSTSEGFEPQHF. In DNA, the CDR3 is TGTGCCAGCAGTACCTCGGAGGGGTTTGAGCCCCAGCATTTT.

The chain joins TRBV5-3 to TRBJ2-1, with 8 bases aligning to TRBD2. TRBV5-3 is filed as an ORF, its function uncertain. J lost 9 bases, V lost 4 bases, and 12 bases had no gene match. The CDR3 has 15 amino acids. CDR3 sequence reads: CARSEASGPRCEQFF. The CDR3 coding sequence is TGTGCCAGAAGCGAAGCTAGCGGGCCTAGGTGTGAGCAGTTCTTC.

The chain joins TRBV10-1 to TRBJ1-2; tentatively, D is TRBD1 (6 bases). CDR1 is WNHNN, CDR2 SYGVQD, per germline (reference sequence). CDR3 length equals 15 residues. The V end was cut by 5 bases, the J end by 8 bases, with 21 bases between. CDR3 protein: CASSPARDTVLGYTF. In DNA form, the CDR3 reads TGCGCCAGCAGTCCCGCCCGGGACACCGTCTTGGGCTACACCTTC.

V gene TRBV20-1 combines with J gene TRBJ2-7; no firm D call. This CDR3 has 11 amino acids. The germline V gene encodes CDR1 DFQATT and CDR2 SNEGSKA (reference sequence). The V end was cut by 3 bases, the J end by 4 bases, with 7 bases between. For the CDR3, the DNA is TGCAGTGCTAGTGACGGGTACGAGCAGTACTTC. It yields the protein CSASDGYEQYF.